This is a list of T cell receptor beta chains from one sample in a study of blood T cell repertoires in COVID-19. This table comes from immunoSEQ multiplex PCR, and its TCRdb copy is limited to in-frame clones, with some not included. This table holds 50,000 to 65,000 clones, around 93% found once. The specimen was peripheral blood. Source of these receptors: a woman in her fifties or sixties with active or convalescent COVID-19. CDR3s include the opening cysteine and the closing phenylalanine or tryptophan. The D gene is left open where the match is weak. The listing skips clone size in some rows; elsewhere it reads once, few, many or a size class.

CASRGTGSADTQYF	TGTGCCAGCAGGGGGACAGGGAGCGCAGATACGCAGTATTTT	TRBV2	TRBJ2-3	NA	TRBD1
CASSLGDRVNTEAFF	TGTGCCAGCAGCTTAGGGGACAGGGTAAACACTGAAGCTTTCTTT	TRBV7-9	TRBJ1-1	NA	TRBD1
CSVEDLSGGWSKNIQYF	TGCAGCGTTGAAGATCTAAGTGGGGGGTGGTCCAAAAACATTCAGTACTTC	TRBV29-1	TRBJ2-4	NA	NA
CASSSGTGLEQYF	TGTGCCAGCAGCTCCGGGACTGGTCTCGAGCAGTACTTC	TRBV11-1	TRBJ2-7	NA	NA
CSVEKAGHNYGYTF	TGCAGCGTTGAAAAGGCGGGCCATAACTATGGCTACACCTTC	TRBV29-1	TRBJ1-2	NA	NA
CATSEVGVEGYTF	TGTGCCACCAGTGAGGTAGGGGTCGAGGGCTACACCTTC	TRBV24-1	TRBJ1-2	NA	NA
CASSEGLGQPQHF	TGTGCCAGCAGCGAAGGTTTGGGCCAGCCCCAGCATTTT	TRBV6-1	TRBJ1-5	NA	NA
CASSKSGQANQPQHF	TGTGCCAGCAGTAAATCGGGACAGGCTAATCAGCCCCAGCATTTT	TRBV2	TRBJ1-5	NA	TRBD1
CASRRSTEAFF	TGTGCCAGCAGAAGGAGCACTGAAGCTTTCTTT	TRBV6-5	TRBJ1-1	NA	NA
CAWSGRYDTEAFF	TGTGCCTGGAGCGGCAGGTATGACACTGAAGCTTTCTTT	TRBV30	TRBJ1-1	NA	NA
CASSERGGGELFF	TGTGCCAGCAGTGAAAGGGGTGGCGGGGAGCTGTTTTTT	TRBV25-1	TRBJ2-2	NA	NA
CATSDPLTEEQFF	TGTGCCACCAGTGACCCTTTGACAGAGGAGCAGTTCTTC	TRBV24-1	TRBJ2-1	NA	NA
CASTTGNQPQHF	TGTGCCAGTACGACAGGTAATCAGCCCCAGCATTTT	TRBV2	TRBJ1-5	NA	NA
CASSLTDRAGGYTF	TGTGCCAGCAGCTTGACGGACAGGGCGGGAGGCTACACCTTC	TRBV5-8	TRBJ1-2	few	TRBD1
CASSLGQRRNTIYF	TGTGCCAGCAGCTTAGGTCAGAGGCGAAACACCATATATTTT	TRBV7-8	TRBJ1-3	few	NA
CAIRAQGTPPSGANVLTF	TGTGCCATCAGAGCACAGGGGACCCCGCCCTCTGGGGCCAACGTCCTGACTTTC	TRBV10-3	TRBJ2-6	NA	TRBD1
CASSYSKRSGANVLTF	TGTGCCAGCAGTTACTCGAAGCGCTCTGGGGCCAACGTCCTGACTTTC	TRBV6-2/TRBV6-3	TRBJ2-6	NA	NA
CASSQVAGGQIPQFF	TGTGCCAGCAGCCAGGTTGCGGGGGGGCAGATTCCGCAGTTCTTC	TRBV3-1/TRBV3-2	TRBJ2-1	NA	TRBD2
CAWTRTSGDNEQFF	TGTGCCTGGACGAGGACTAGCGGGGACAATGAGCAGTTCTTC	TRBV30	TRBJ2-1	NA	TRBD2
CASSFSGKSYNEQFF	TGTGCCAGCAGTTTTAGCGGGAAGTCCTACAATGAGCAGTTCTTC	TRBV28	TRBJ2-1	few	TRBD2
CASSLVTGTSGRLQETQYF	TGCGCCAGCAGCCTGGTAACCGGGACTAGCGGGAGGTTACAAGAGACCCAGTACTTC	TRBV4-1	TRBJ2-5	NA	TRBD2
CASRPSAPTYEQYF	TGTGCCAGTAGGCCAAGCGCTCCCACCTACGAGCAGTACTTC	TRBV25-1	TRBJ2-7	NA	NA
CASSYDQFLGSDTQYF	TGTGCCAGCAGTTATGATCAGTTTTTGGGCTCAGATACGCAGTATTTT	TRBV6-6	TRBJ2-3	NA	NA
CASSYSRTSGSSYNEQFF	TGTGCCAGCAGTTACAGCCGAACTAGCGGGAGCTCCTACAATGAGCAGTTCTTC	TRBV6-2/TRBV6-3	TRBJ2-1	NA	TRBD2
CASSTPGGFWGYTF	TGTGCCAGCAGCACGCCAGGGGGCTTCTGGGGCTACACCTTC	TRBV7-2	TRBJ1-2	NA	TRBD1
CASTPVGVGWETQYF	TGTGCCAGCACCCCCGTCGGTGTCGGGTGGGAGACCCAGTACTTC	TRBV28	TRBJ2-5	NA	NA
CASSYSGQGSNQPQHF	TGTGCCAGCAGTTACTCGGGACAGGGTAGCAATCAGCCCCAGCATTTT	TRBV6-5	TRBJ1-5	once	TRBD1
CASSDYEGASTDTQYF	TGTGCCAGCAGTGATTACGAGGGGGCCAGCACAGATACGCAGTATTTT	TRBV25-1	TRBJ2-3	NA	TRBD1
CASSEPGQYYGYTF	TGTGCCAGCAGCGAACCGGGACAGTACTATGGCTACACCTTC	TRBV3-1/TRBV3-2	TRBJ1-2	once	TRBD1
CAWRGLADTQYF	TGTGCCTGGAGGGGACTAGCGGATACGCAGTATTTT	TRBV30	TRBJ2-3	NA	TRBD2
CATSDFGAGVTGELFF	TGTGCCACCAGTGATTTCGGGGCAGGGGTTACCGGGGAGCTGTTTTTT	TRBV24-1	TRBJ2-2	once	NA
CASSVGNGQSYEQYF	TGTGCCAGCAGCGTAGGGAACGGACAGTCCTACGAGCAGTACTTC	TRBV9	TRBJ2-7	NA	NA
CAISFGGQGYAGANVLTF	TGTGCCATCAGTTTTGGTGGACAGGGTTACGCTGGGGCCAACGTCCTGACTTTC	TRBV10-3	TRBJ2-6	NA	TRBD1
CASSLRRETYNEQFF	TGCGCCAGCAGCCTCCGGAGGGAAACCTACAATGAGCAGTTCTTC	TRBV4-1	TRBJ2-1	once	NA
CASSISVQETQYF	TGTGCCAGTAGTATTTCGGTCCAAGAGACCCAGTACTTC	TRBV19	TRBJ2-5	NA	NA
CASSKGAQPQHF	TGTGCCAGTAGTAAGGGGGCGCAGCCCCAGCATTTT	TRBV19	TRBJ1-5	few	TRBD1
CASSVGWSSGVNEQFF	TGTGCCAGCAGCGTAGGGTGGTCAAGCGGGGTTAATGAGCAGTTCTTC	TRBV27	TRBJ2-1	NA	TRBD2
CASSYGTGGLQETQYF	TGTGCCAGCAGTTACGGGACAGGGGGCCTCCAAGAGACCCAGTACTTC	TRBV6-2/TRBV6-3	TRBJ2-5	NA	TRBD1
CASSQDTQNRAYEQYF	TGTGCCAGCAGCCAAGATACCCAGAATCGGGCCTACGAGCAGTACTTC	TRBV3-1/TRBV3-2	TRBJ2-7	once	NA
CASSSGIADTQYF	TGTGCCAGCAGCTCCGGCATAGCGGATACGCAGTATTTT	TRBV7-3	TRBJ2-3	NA	NA
CASSYIFPGNTIYF	TGTGCCAGCAGCTACATCTTTCCTGGAAACACCATATATTTT	TRBV11-2	TRBJ1-3	NA	NA
CASSLRTSGPQYF	TGTGCCAGCAGCTTACGCACTAGCGGACCGCAGTATTTT	TRBV7-2	TRBJ2-3	once	TRBD2
CASSELPSSYEQYF	TGTGCCAGCAGTGAACTCCCGAGCTCCTACGAGCAGTACTTC	TRBV6-1	TRBJ2-7	NA	NA
CASSLGTGNTEAFF	TGTGCCAGCAGCCTAGGGACAGGGAACACTGAAGCTTTCTTT	TRBV11-3	TRBJ1-1	NA	TRBD1
CASTRTGGGEQYF	TGCGCCAGCACTAGGACAGGGGGCGGCGAGCAGTACTTC	TRBV10-2	TRBJ2-7	once	TRBD1
CASSGGEHSPLHF	TGTGCCAGCAGTGGGGGGGAGCATTCACCCCTCCACTTT	TRBV2	TRBJ1-6	NA	NA
CASSPRQGRTYSNQPQHF	TGTGCCAGCAGCCCTAGACAGGGGAGGACATATAGCAATCAGCCCCAGCATTTT	TRBV9	TRBJ1-5	NA	TRBD1
CASSQGTSGGAGTDTQYF	TGTGCCAGCAGCCAAGGGACTAGCGGGGGGGCCGGTACAGATACGCAGTATTTT	TRBV9	TRBJ2-3	few	TRBD2
CASSFSYGGYTF	TGTGCCAGCAGTTTCTCGTACGGTGGCTACACCTTC	TRBV28	TRBJ1-2	NA	NA
CASSLTVAGGNEQFF	TGTGCCAGCAGCTTAACGGTAGCGGGAGGCAATGAGCAGTTCTTC	TRBV7-3	TRBJ2-1	once	TRBD2
CASSPLGGVGNVLTF	TGTGCCAGCTCACCTTTAGGGGGAGTTGGCAACGTCCTGACTTTC	TRBV18	TRBJ2-6	NA	NA
CASSPGRANTEAFF	TGTGCCAGCAGCCCTGGGAGGGCGAACACTGAAGCTTTCTTT	TRBV11-2	TRBJ1-1	NA	NA
CASRRAGGAGTDTQYF	TGTGCCAGCAGACGGGCAGGGGGCGCCGGTACAGATACGCAGTATTTT	TRBV2	TRBJ2-3	NA	TRBD1
CASSLAGYYSPLHF	TGCGCCAGCAGCTTGGCAGGGTACTATTCACCCCTCCACTTT	TRBV5-1	TRBJ1-6	NA	NA
CASSQDPPGQSEPLHF	TGTGCCAGCAGCCAAGATCCTCCGGGACAGTCGGAACCCCTCCACTTT	TRBV3-1/TRBV3-2	TRBJ1-6	once	TRBD1
CAWTPGQGARYTF	TGTGCCTGGACCCCGGGACAGGGGGCTCGCTACACCTTC	TRBV30	TRBJ1-2	few	TRBD1
CASSRDKNSNQPQHF	TGTGCCAGCTCACGGGACAAAAATAGCAATCAGCCCCAGCATTTT	TRBV18	TRBJ1-5	NA	NA